Described below is a single T cell receptor beta chain sequence and its context. The antigen it recognizes is unknown. The input lacks base qualities; no much larger clone sits a single base away. This specimen comes from a study of blood T cell repertoires in COVID-19 (dated by TCRdb to 2019 to 2021). Study-level background: Samples from collaborators originated in the United States, Italy and Spain and spanned both the acute and convalescent phases of COVID-19. The material from the prospective study consisted of cDNA or gDNA derived from T cells, B-cell-depleted T cells, or PBMCs. The dataset comprised deeply sampled blood TCRbeta repertoires from subjects exposed to, actively infected with, or recovered from COVID-19. A freely available public database, intended as a resource for researchers studying the immune response to SARS-CoV-2, is where the repertoires were released. Samples were obtained from the ongoing ImmuneRACE study (first 160 participants) and from 1,200 or so subjects provided by 6 global collaborators. Sample metadata almost always included a de-identified subject ID, COVID-19 status, age in years and sex. HLA class I and class II types, where available, came from metadata supplied by the sample provider rather than from assay-based typing. Study-wide conclusions, independent of this receptor: The quantity of clinical and demographic metadata differed by source and by participant and was supplied without curation.

Trimming leaves V shorter by 2 bases and J shorter by 8 bases, with the junction holding 7 bases beyond the gene matches. From the cysteine through the phenylalanine, the CDR3 covers 14 amino acids. The only DNA kept is the CDR3, 42 bases in frame from the first base. The CDR1 and CDR2 encoded by the germline V gene (reference sequence) are GTSNPN and SVGIG. The collaborating institutions used their own protocols to collect whole blood in K2EDTA tubes. For TCRbeta analysis, collaborator samples were shipped as frozen whole blood, as isolated PBMCs, or as DNA extracted from either sample type. TCRbeta CDR3 regions were amplified from genomic DNA by means of the immunoSEQ Assay, a bias-controlled multiplex PCR. The source study handled its data this way. The number of nucleated cells in each sample was estimated by amplification of reference gene primers within the assay. To quantify the absolute abundance of each unique TCRbeta CDR3 rearrangement, sequence reads were collapsed and filtered. For each sample, productive Simpson clonality was calculated by taking the square root of Simpson's diversity index across productive rearrangements. Held by TCRdb, this immuneACCESS table contains in-frame sequences only and omits some clones. Under half of the omission traces to an unresolved V gene where checked; the cause of the rest is unknown. The V and J calls and the clone size are those of that table, but D and trimming were determined from the DNA. In this sample the table shows some 160,000 clones, about 77% of which occur a single time. 11% to 15% of the sample lies in the top ten.

The source is a woman of 80 years or more with acute or convalescent COVID-19. The sequence is built from TRBV30 and TRBJ2-1, with 9 junctional bases fitting TRBD2. Material for sequencing was peripheral blood. The nucleotides are TGTGCCTGGAGTCGCGGACTAGCGAATGATGAGCAGTTCTTC. It specifies CAWSRGLANDEQFF.